This TCR beta chain was obtained from a study of blood T cell repertoires in COVID-19. About the study: Sources were T cells, B-cell-depleted T cells, or PBMCs; the material itself was cDNA or gDNA.

How the authors handled the data: Reference gene primer amplification gave nucleated cell count estimates. Measured with immunoSEQ multiplex PCR; TCRdb has only the in-frame clones, and not every one. That table furnishes V, J and clone size, whereas the DNA furnished D and trimming. The sample comprises 50,000 to 70,000 clones, 70% to 80% of which are singletons, and approximately 3.5% rests with the top ten. Germline V gene sequence: CDR1 MDHEN, CDR2 SYDVKM. V gave up 4 bases and J gave up 6 bases; unmatched junction bases: 10. This CDR3 comprises 16 residues. This chain joins TRBV28 and TRBJ2-2, with 8 bases fitting TRBD1. This receptor was obtained from a man in his 60s with acute or convalescent COVID-19. The sequenced sample consisted of peripheral blood. This CDR3 reads CASSSAETGVPGELFF. The DNA of the CDR3 is TGTGCCAGCAGTTCTGCGGAGACAGGGGTTCCCGGGGAGCTGTTTTTT.